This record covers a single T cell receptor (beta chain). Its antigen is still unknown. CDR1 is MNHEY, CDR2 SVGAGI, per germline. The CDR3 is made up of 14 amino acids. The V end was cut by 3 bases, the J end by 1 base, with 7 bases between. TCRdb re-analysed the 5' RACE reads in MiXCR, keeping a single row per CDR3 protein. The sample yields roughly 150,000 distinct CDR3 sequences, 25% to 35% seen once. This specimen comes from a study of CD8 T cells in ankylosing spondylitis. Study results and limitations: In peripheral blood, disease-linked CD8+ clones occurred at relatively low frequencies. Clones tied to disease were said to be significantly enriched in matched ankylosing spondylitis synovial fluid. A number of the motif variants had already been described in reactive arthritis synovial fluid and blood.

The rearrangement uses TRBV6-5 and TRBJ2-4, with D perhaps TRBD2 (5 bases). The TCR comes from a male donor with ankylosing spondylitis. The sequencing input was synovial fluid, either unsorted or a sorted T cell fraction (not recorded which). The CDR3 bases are TGTGCCAGCAGTTATTCGGGGGCCAAAAACATTCAGTACTTC. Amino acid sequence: CASSYSGAKNIQYF.